This T cell receptor beta chain was identified in a study of Tregs in tolerant kidney transplant recipients. Study-wide points: Some patients' samples used different primers over time, so nucleotide sequences weren't comparable. The small number of patients limits these findings pending further validation.

As concerns this clone: The antigen remains undetermined. The CDR3 goes on 3 residues after the read ends, and that part is filled in from the germline J gene.

Data came from immunoSEQ multiplex PCR; TCRdb stores just in-frame clones and leaves some out. This sample contains more than 30,000 clones. Trimming cost V 6 bases and J 5 bases, with 7 bases left between them. CDR3 size: 12 residues. Germline V lookup: CDR1 SEHNR, CDR2 FQNEAQ (reference sequence). Unstimulated Tregs (CD4+CD25+CD127-) and CD4+CD25- non-Tregs were sorted from PBMCs. The material was CD8+ T cells from blood, obtained before the transplant. This TCR came from a human donor who received a combined kidney and bone marrow transplant. This chain uses TRBV7-9 with TRBJ1-4; unclear D gene. The CDR3 bases that were read are TGTGCCAGCAGATATAAAAATGAAAAA. It is translated as CASRYKNEK. The complete CDR3 sequence is CASRYKNEKLFF.